The 32 T cell receptor beta chains presented below share a single source sample, sequenced in a study of blood T cell repertoires in COVID-19. Clones were sequenced by immunoSEQ multiplex PCR, and TCRdb holds only the in-frame ones, with some missing. The sample carries 200,000 to 250,000 clones, about 85% recorded once. The sequenced sample consisted of peripheral blood. Source of these receptors: a woman aged 45-65 years with COVID-19, enrolled during active disease.

This clone was detected a few times. The chain combines TRBV10-1 with TRBJ1-5, with 7 bases identical to TRBD1. Germline V lookup: CDR1 WNHNN, CDR2 SYGVQD (reference sequence). The CDR3 is 14 amino acids. Trimming removed 3 bases from V and 6 bases from J; junction bases left unmatched: 5. The CDR3 coding sequence is TGCGCCAGCAGTGACGGGACAGTGGGTCAGCCCCAGCATTTT. This translates into CASSDGTVGQPQHF.

J is TRBJ2-7 and V is TRBV6-6, with D possibly being TRBD2 (5 bases). The CDR3 has 15 amino acids. The ends were cut back, 6 bases at V and 3 bases at J, with 18 bases in the middle. Germline V CDR1 and CDR2: MNHNY, SVGAGI (reference sequence). The CDR3 nucleotides read TGTGCCAGCAGCTACCCCGAGTTGAGGGTCTACGAGCAGTACTTC. Translating it yields CASSYPELRVYEQYF.

This rearrangement joins TRBV19 to TRBJ2-3; possible D gene TRBD2, 5 bases. The CDR3 covers 15 residues. CDR1 is LNHDA and CDR2 is SQIVND in the germline V gene (reference sequence). Between the trimmed V and J ends, which lost 1 base and 1 base, there was a span of 9 bases. The CDR3 sequence is CASSIVAPGTDTQYF. Here the CDR3 DNA reads TGTGCCAGTAGTATAGTAGCGCCCGGCACAGATACGCAGTATTTT.

The rearrangement uses TRBV27 and TRBJ1-1, with 7 bases that match TRBD1. Germline CDR1 is MNHEY and CDR2 is SMNVEV (reference sequence). Trimming cost V 6 bases and J 0 bases; bases outside gene matches: 19. This CDR3 is built from 19 residues. CDR3 loop: CASRGAKSRDRNMNTEAFF. The DNA of the CDR3 is TGTGCCAGCAGAGGGGCGAAGTCCCGGGACAGAAACATGAACACTGAAGCTTTCTTT.

The V and J genes are TRBV11-2 and TRBJ1-1, with D possibly matching TRBD1 (5 bases). The ends were cut back, 0 bases at V and 5 bases at J, with 16 bases in the middle. CDR1 and CDR2 from the germline V gene are SGHAT and FQNNGV. The CDR3 extends over 16 amino acids. The CDR3 bases are TGTGCCAGCAGCTTAGAACGGGACGCCCGGGGGACTGAAGCTTTCTTT. Protein: CASSLERDARGTEAFF. The full variable domain, its missing parts supplied by reference TRBV11-2 and TRBJ1-1, is EAGVAQSPRYKIIEKRQSVAFWCNPISGHATLYWYQQILGQGPKLLIQFQNNGVVDDSQLPKDRFSAERLKGVDSTLKIQPAKLEDSAVYLCASSLERDARGTEAFFGQGTRLTVV.

The V call is TRBV15, the J call TRBJ2-5, with 11 bases aligning to TRBD1. Per germline, CDR1 LNHNV and CDR2 YYDKDF (reference sequence). Trimming took 1 base from V and 4 from J; bases not matched to a gene: 5. The CDR3 contains 16 residues. CDR3 in amino acids: CATSRAGTGGLETQYF. DNA of the CDR3: TGTGCCACCAGCAGAGCTGGGACAGGGGGTTTAGAGACCCAGTACTTC.

The V call is TRBV11-1, the J call TRBJ2-3; weak D call: TRBD1 (5 bases). This CDR3 contains 15 residues. Germline V lookup: CDR1 SGHAT, CDR2 FQDESV (reference sequence). V was cut by 3 bases and J by 2 bases, with 12 bases left in between. This chain's CDR3 is CASSLTAPPTDTQYF. CDR3 nucleotides: TGTGCCAGCAGCTTGACAGCCCCCCCCACAGATACGCAGTATTTT.

This chain links TRBV27 with TRBJ1-5, with 9 positions matching TRBD1. The CDR3 is made up of 15 amino acids. The V gene's germline CDR1 is MNHEY and CDR2 SMNVEV (reference sequence). Losses at the gene ends were 4 bases for V and 5 bases for J; bases not matched to a gene: 6. CDR3 region: CASSSNRDRDQPQHF. In DNA form, the CDR3 reads TGTGCCAGCAGTTCCAACCGGGACAGGGATCAGCCCCAGCATTTT.

CDR3 nucleotide sequence: TGTGCCAGCAGCGGGGGGGCGAACACCGGGGAGCTGTTTTTT. Translation gives CASSGGANTGELFF. V gene TRBV9 combines with J gene TRBJ2-2, with D perhaps TRBD2 (6 bases). CDR3 length equals 14 residues. V lost 3 bases and J lost 0, with 6 bases in between. Germline V gene sequence: CDR1 SGDLS, CDR2 YYNGEE.

The rearrangement uses TRBV5-4 and TRBJ2-3; perhaps TRBD2 as D (5 bases). The CDR3 consists of 14 residues. The germline V gene has CDR1 SGHNT and CDR2 YYREEE (reference sequence). Between the trimmed V and J ends, which lost 2 bases and 1 base, there was a span of 8 bases. CDR3 residues: CASSFLRGTDTQYF. CDR3 bases: TGTGCCAGCAGCTTCTTGAGGGGCACAGATACGCAGTATTTT.

The chain has TRBV30 and TRBJ2-7, with 7 bases matching TRBD1. The CDR3 length is 13 residues. Germline loops: CDR1 GTSNPN, CDR2 SVGIG (reference sequence). The J segment lost 4 bases and the V segment lost 1 base, leaving 4 bases of the junction unmatched. CDR3 region: CAWSEGATYEQYV. Here the CDR3 DNA reads TGTGCCTGGAGTGAGGGGGCCACTTACGAGCAGTACGTC.

This chain joins TRBV3-1 (or the pseudogene TRBV3-2) and TRBJ2-5; 9 bases line up with TRBD2. J was trimmed by 0 bases and V by 0 bases; bases with no gene match: 5. There are 17 residues in the CDR3. The germline V gene has CDR1 LGHDT and CDR2 YNNKEL (reference sequence). CDR3 bases: TGTGCCAGCAGCCAAGATCCGAGCGGGGGGCACCAAGAGACCCAGTACTTC. Translation: CASSQDPSGGHQETQYF.

The chain uses TRBV7-6 and TRBJ2-7, with D perhaps TRBD1 (6 bases). The germline CDR1 and CDR2 sequences are SGHVS and FNYEAQ. The CDR3 length is 15 residues. V was shortened by 1 base and J by 4 bases, with 14 bases between the two germline ends. As DNA, the CDR3 is TGTGCCAGCAGCTTAGTAACCGGACAGCCTTACGAGCAGTACTTC. It codes for CASSLVTGQPYEQYF.

This chain links TRBV5-6 with TRBJ2-1; 7 positions match TRBD1. The CDR3 consists of 15 residues. With 4 bases clipped from V and 1 base from J, the junction kept 5 bases outside the gene matches. The germline CDR1 and CDR2 sequences are SGHDT and YYEEEE. CDR3 DNA: TGTGCCAGCAGCGTTGGGGACAGTTCCTACAATGAGCAGTTCTTC. As protein: CASSVGDSSYNEQFF. Using reference TRBV5-6 and TRBJ2-1 for the parts outside the CDR3, the full variable domain is DAGVTQSPTHLIKTRGQQVTLRCSPKSGHDTVSWYQQALGQGPQFIFQYYEEEERQRGNFPDRFSGHQFPNYSSELNVNALLLGDSALYLCASSVGDSSYNEQFFGPGTRLTVL.

Here the CDR3 reads CASSLQGAQEKLFF. The CDR3, as DNA: TGTGCCAGCAGCCTCCAGGGGGCGCAGGAAAAACTGTTTTTT. The chain recombines TRBV7-8 with TRBJ1-4, with 8 positions matching TRBD1. The CDR3 runs to 14 residues. Germline trimming cut 5 bases from V and 8 bases from J; bases unmatched to any gene: 7. Per germline, CDR1 SGHVS and CDR2 FQNEAQ.

This chain joins TRBV25-1 and TRBJ1-3; 9 bases are a match to TRBD1. Germline trimming cut 4 bases from V and 2 bases from J; bases unmatched to any gene: 9. The CDR3 is 17 amino acids. CDR1 and CDR2 (germline): MGHDK, SYGVNS. The chain's CDR3 is CASSVSGTGLTGNTIYF. The CDR3 DNA sequence: TGTGCCAGCAGTGTTTCCGGGACAGGGCTAACTGGAAACACCATATATTTT.

This CDR3 is CASSPTAFSTDTQYF. CDR3 sequence (DNA): TGTGCCAGCAGCCCGACAGCTTTTAGCACAGATACGCAGTATTTT. The V gene is TRBV14, the J gene TRBJ2-3, with a possible D match to TRBD1 (5 bases). The germline V gene has CDR1 SGHDN and CDR2 FVKESK. The V and J ends lost 4 bases and 0 bases respectively, with 11 bases between them. CDR3 length: 15 residues.

The gene calls are TRBV10-3 and TRBJ1-2; TRBD1 aligns across 9 bases. This CDR3 has 14 residues. CDR1 is ENHRY and CDR2 is SYGVKD in the germline V gene. The V and J ends lost 6 bases and 5 bases, in that order; junction bases with no gene match: 7. The CDR3: CAIRRDRDTYGYTF. In DNA, the CDR3 is TGTGCCATCAGACGGGACAGGGACACTTATGGCTACACCTTC.

This chain's CDR3 is CASSDSLANEQFF. Here the CDR3 DNA reads TGTGCCAGCTCCGACTCACTAGCTAATGAGCAGTTCTTC. The J gene is TRBJ2-1, the V gene TRBV18, with D tentatively TRBD2 (6 bases). The CDR3 runs 13 residues. Germline V gives CDR1 KGHSH, CDR2 LQKENI. V was trimmed by 6 bases and J by 7 bases, leaving 13 bases between them.

This clone came up a few times. The chain links TRBV7-8 to TRBJ2-7; D gene uncertain. This CDR3 has 13 amino acids. Germline lookup yields CDR1 SGHVS and CDR2 FQNEAQ. V lost 6 bases and J 6 bases, leaving 15 bases between the germline ends. The DNA of the CDR3 is TGTGCCAGCAGTCAAATACGAGGCGGCGAGCAGTACGTC. It encodes CASSQIRGGEQYV.

V gene TRBV2 combines with J gene TRBJ1-6; D uncertain. This CDR3 is 13 amino acids long. V lost 8 bases to trimming and J lost 3 bases, with 8 bases between them. Germline assignment: CDR1 SNHLY and CDR2 FYNNEI. The DNA for the CDR3 is TGTGCCAGCTCGAACAGCTATAATTCACCCCTCCACTTT. It encodes CASSNSYNSPLHF.

In this sample, this clone turned up a few times. The chain couples TRBV2 to TRBJ1-5; D uncertain. Germline assignment: CDR1 SNHLY and CDR2 FYNNEI. The CDR3 sequence is 14 residues long. The V end was cut by 4 bases, the J end by 1 base, with 8 bases between. In nucleotides, the CDR3 is TGTGCCAGCAGTGCCGAACTGAGCAATCAGCCCCAGCATTTT. It specifies CASSAELSNQPQHF.

This chain links TRBV11-2 with TRBJ2-7; maybe TRBD2 (5 bases). Germline V gene data show CDR1 as SGHAT and CDR2 as FQNNGV. V was cut by 4 bases and J by 9 bases, with 13 bases left in between. The CDR3 runs to 12 residues. The chain's CDR3 is CASSSGLRGQYF. The CDR3, as DNA: TGTGCCAGCAGCTCGGGCCTTCGGGGGCAGTACTTC.

This chain joins TRBV4-1 and TRBJ2-7; TRBD2 aligns across 9 bases. Germline V gene data show CDR1 as MGHRA and CDR2 as YSYEKL. Unmatched junction bases numbered 5, after V lost 0 bases and J lost 5 bases. This CDR3 region has 15 residues. The CDR3 DNA is TGCGCCAGCAGCCAAGAGGGCGGGGGGGACGACGAGCAGTACTTC. This encodes CASSQEGGGDDEQYF.

The chain couples TRBV27 to TRBJ2-7; perhaps TRBD1 as D (6 bases). Germline CDR1 is MNHEY and CDR2 is SMNVEV (reference sequence). The CDR3 loop spans 15 amino acids. V was trimmed by 6 bases and J by 1 base, leaving 16 bases between them. This CDR3 reads CASSPGQLSSYEQYV. For the CDR3, the DNA is TGTGCCAGCAGCCCAGGACAGCTATCATCCTACGAGCAGTACGTC.

J is TRBJ2-7 and V is TRBV5-6, with 7 nucleotides matching TRBD2. This CDR3 has 14 residues. The junction had 6 bases not matched to a gene; V was cut back by 3 bases and J by 3 bases. CDR1 is SGHDT and CDR2 is YYEEEE in the germline V gene. CDR3 sequence: CASSSRDYFYEQYF. Written as DNA, the CDR3 is TGTGCCAGCAGCTCCCGGGACTACTTCTACGAGCAGTACTTC.

The chain has TRBV2 and TRBJ1-3; no clear D gene. Germline V lookup: CDR1 SNHLY, CDR2 FYNNEI. The CDR3 runs 14 residues. With 4 bases removed from V and 4 bases from J, the gap between germline ends came to 11 bases. This CDR3 is CASSGRGIGNTIYF. CDR3 nucleotide sequence: TGTGCCAGCAGTGGTAGAGGGATCGGAAACACCATATATTTT.

The J gene is TRBJ1-2, the V gene TRBV5-1; 7 nucleotides agree with TRBD1. V trimming: 4 bases; J trimming: 3 bases; junction bases outside the gene matches: 6. This CDR3 is built from 14 residues. CDR1 is SGHRS and CDR2 is YFSETQ in the germline V gene. The CDR3 nucleotides are TGCGCCAGCAGCCCGTATGGGACAGACTATGGCTACACCTTC. It specifies CASSPYGTDYGYTF.

The chain carries TRBV14 and TRBJ2-3, with 14 bases lining up with TRBD2. The trim removed 4 bases at V and 2 bases at J, leaving 8 bases unmatched. CDR1 SGHDN and CDR2 FVKESK come from the germline V gene. The CDR3 covers 18 residues. DNA of the CDR3: TGTGCCAGCAGCCCCAGACTAGCGGGGGGGCGGCTCACAGATACGCAGTATTTT. This gives the protein CASSPRLAGGRLTDTQYF.

The chain has TRBV7-9 and TRBJ1-4; no reliable D call. The CDR3 has 12 residues. The germline V and J ends were trimmed by 3 bases and 4 bases, with 3 bases remaining between them. Per the germline V gene, CDR1 is SEHNR and CDR2 is FQNEAQ (reference sequence). As DNA, the CDR3 is TGTGCCAGCAGCTTCAGTAATGAAAAACTGTTTTTT. Residues: CASSFSNEKLFF.

This chain links TRBV21-1 with TRBJ1-5. TRBV21-1 is classified as a pseudogene. The CDR3 is 21 amino acids. The CDR3 sequence: CASSVQTIDTWDSYSNQPQHF. In DNA form, the CDR3 reads TGTGCCAGCAGCGTCCAGACGATCGACACCTGGGACTCCTATAGCAATCAGCCCCAGCATTTT.

Only a few counts were recorded for this clone. The CDR3 reads CARSKDRGFYGYTF. Written as DNA, the CDR3 is TGTGCCAGAAGCAAGGACAGGGGTTTTTATGGCTACACCTTC. The rearrangement uses TRBV5-3 and TRBJ1-2; 9 bases are shared with TRBD1. TRBV5-3 belongs to the ORF category, with a function that is uncertain. V lost 4 bases and J lost 5; bases outside the gene matches: 6. The CDR3 is 14 residues long.